One sample yielded the 32 T cell receptor beta chains listed below, sequenced in a study of a mutant IDH1 vaccine in newly diagnosed glioma. Only in-frame clones appear in the TCRdb table, and some are missing; sequencing was by immunoSEQ multiplex PCR. The table lists tens of thousands of clones, 80% to 85% of them singletons. Their target antigens are unknown. Time point of the sample: week 5, during vaccination. Each dose of the vaccine consisted of 300 ug of mutant IDH1 20-mer peptide, with topical imiquimod. The specimen was PBMCs, collected from a glioma patient whose treatment included an IDH1 peptide vaccine. The receptors were gathered from a man aged 30 to 45 with glioma.

This clone showed up just a few times. The chain is built from TRBV5-1 and TRBJ1-2; no clear D. The CDR3 totals 14 residues. Germline V CDR1 and CDR2: SGHRS, YFSETQ. The V and J ends lost 0 bases and 7 bases respectively, with 13 bases between them. The CDR3 loop is CASSLVAGISGYTF. The DNA for the CDR3 is TGCGCCAGCAGCTTGGTAGCGGGGATTAGTGGCTACACCTTC.

The chain recombines TRBV6-5 with TRBJ2-5; the match to TRBD1 covers 7 bases. In germline, CDR1 is MNHEY, CDR2 SVGAGI. This CDR3 has 16 amino acids. Germline trimming cut 0 bases from V and 3 bases from J; bases unmatched to any gene: 7. The CDR3 reads CASSYSSGTVEETQYF. The CDR3 region has the DNA TGTGCCAGCAGTTACTCGTCCGGGACAGTCGAAGAGACCCAGTACTTC.

In the case of this clone: Other DNA sequences within the sample encode an identical CDR3. CDR3 DNA: TGCGCCACCCAGGAACCCGGGCCTCAAGAGACCCAGTACTTC. Residues: CATQEPGPQETQYF. The V and J genes are TRBV5-1 and TRBJ2-5; no firm D call. Germline CDR1 reads SGHRS; CDR2 reads YFSETQ. V lost 9 bases, J lost 2 bases, and 17 bases lay in between. This CDR3 is built from 14 residues.

This chain uses TRBV5-1 with TRBJ2-7, with TRBD2 matching over 7 bases. V trimming: 3 bases; J trimming: 3 bases; junction bases outside the gene matches: 9. Germline-derived CDR1 and CDR2 are SGHRS and YFSETQ. CDR3 size: 15 residues. The CDR3 loop reads CASSWAGRGYYEQYF. CDR3 bases: TGCGCCAGCAGCTGGGCAGGGCGGGGGTACTACGAGCAGTACTTC.

This clone was detected a few times. CDR3 DNA: TGTGCCAGCAGCCCGACAGGGGCCCGATTGACCCTCCACTTT. Amino acids: CASSPTGARLTLHF. This chain links TRBV7-2 with TRBJ1-6; 8 bases map to TRBD1. CDR3 length: 14 amino acids. J lost 14 bases, V lost 5 bases, and 11 bases had no gene match. Germline CDR1 and CDR2: SGHTA and FQGNSA.

V and J are TRBV4-2 and TRBJ1-5; D is possibly TRBD1 (5 bases). The V end lost 0 bases, the J end lost 0 bases, and 12 bases lay between the germline ends. The CDR3 is 17 residues long. Per germline, CDR1 LGHNA and CDR2 YNFKEQ. The CDR3 coding sequence is TGTGCCAGCAGCCAAGATGGAGGGGCTGGTAGCAATCAGCCCCAGCATTTT. This translates into CASSQDGGAGSNQPQHF.

The rearrangement uses TRBV13 and TRBJ2-1, with TRBD2 matching 15 bases. The CDR3 has 17 amino acids. Unmatched junction bases numbered 10, after V lost 5 bases and J lost 8 bases. Per the germline V gene, CDR1 is PRHDT and CDR2 is FYEKMQ (reference sequence). The CDR3 DNA sequence: TGTGCCAGCAGCCGAAGGACTAGCGGGGGGGTAGAGGATGAGCAGTTCTTC. It yields the protein CASSRRTSGGVEDEQFF.

This sequence joins TRBV30 and TRBJ2-7, with D possibly being TRBD2 (5 bases). Germline V gene lookup returns CDR1 GTSNPN and CDR2 SVGIG (reference sequence). Trimming took 3 bases from V and 6 from J, leaving 6 bases between them. This CDR3 region has 10 residues. CDR3 residues: CAWRGAEQYF. The DNA for the CDR3 is TGTGCCTGGAGGGGAGCCGAGCAGTACTTC.

J is TRBJ2-5 and V is TRBV15; the D call may be TRBD1 or TRBD2 (5 bases each). The CDR3 is made up of 14 amino acids. From germline, CDR1 is LNHNV and CDR2 YYDKDF (reference sequence). Trimming cost V 3 bases and J 2 bases, with 10 bases left between them. CDR3 in amino acids: CATSSRDRQETQYF. In DNA form, the CDR3 reads TGTGCCACCAGCAGCCGGGACCGTCAAGAGACCCAGTACTTC.

The rearrangement uses TRBV18 and TRBJ2-7; TRBD1 agrees at 10 bases. J lost 2 bases, V lost 6 bases, and 7 bases had no gene match. The germline gives CDR1 KGHSH, CDR2 LQKENI. This CDR3 spans 15 amino acids. The DNA for the CDR3 is TGTGCCAGCTCTGAGATGACAGGGGGCCCCTACGAGCAGTACTTC. Its protein is CASSEMTGGPYEQYF.

V is TRBV5-1 and J is TRBJ2-5; 15 nucleotides agree with TRBD2. Germline CDR1 reads SGHRS; CDR2 reads YFSETQ. The CDR3 loop spans 19 amino acids. The V and J ends lost 1 base and 1 base, in that order; junction bases with no gene match: 8. The CDR3 sequence is CASSLRGLAGGTFQETQYF. The CDR3, as DNA: TGCGCCAGCAGCTTGCGCGGACTAGCGGGGGGGACCTTCCAAGAGACCCAGTACTTC.

The CDR3 sequence is CASSQDTGGFYYGYTF. In DNA, the CDR3 is TGCGCCAGCAGCCAAGATACAGGGGGCTTCTACTATGGCTACACCTTC. The chain carries TRBV4-1 and TRBJ1-2; 9 bases agree with TRBD1. Trimming removed 0 bases from V and 3 bases from J; junction bases left unmatched: 5. The CDR3 loop spans 16 amino acids. Germline CDR1 is MGHRA and CDR2 is YSYEKL.

The chain employs TRBV5-6 and TRBJ1-6; the D is unclear. Trimming cost V 0 bases and J 7 bases, with 8 bases left between them. The CDR3 sequence is 14 residues long. Germline V lookup: CDR1 SGHDT, CDR2 YYEEEE. The CDR3 protein is CASSLGSRNSPLHF. Written as DNA, the CDR3 is TGTGCCAGCAGCTTGGGGTCTCGAAATTCACCCCTCCACTTT.

This chain links TRBV7-8 with TRBJ1-5, with 8 bases matching TRBD1. V trimming: 5 bases; J trimming: 2 bases; junction bases outside the gene matches: 5. CDR1 is SGHVS, CDR2 FQNEAQ, per germline. The CDR3 loop spans 15 amino acids. The DNA of the CDR3 is TGTGCCAGCAGCCAGGGACAGGCGGGCAATCAGCCCCAGCATTTT. This codes for CASSQGQAGNQPQHF.

The genes are TRBV28 and TRBJ2-3; D call uncertain. CDR3 length: 15 residues. The V and J ends lost 7 bases and 0 bases respectively, with 14 bases between them. Germline assignment: CDR1 MDHEN and CDR2 SYDVKM. The CDR3 nucleotides are TGTGCCAGCACTCCTGCAGACACTAGCACAGATACGCAGTATTTT. This sequence encodes CASTPADTSTDTQYF.

The chain carries TRBV6-1 and TRBJ2-5, with a possible D match to TRBD2 (6 bases). V lost 1 base and J lost 0, with 9 bases in between. CDR3 length: 15 residues. CDR1 is MNHNS and CDR2 is SASEGT in the germline V gene. CDR3 region: CASSEVAEYQETQYF. DNA for the CDR3: TGTGCCAGCAGTGAAGTAGCGGAGTACCAAGAGACCCAGTACTTC.

V usage is TRBV9 and J usage is TRBJ2-1; TRBD1 is a possible D gene (5 bases). The CDR3 length is 15 residues. Trimming shortened V by 3 bases and J by 0 bases, and 10 bases separated the two germline ends. The V gene's germline CDR1 is SGDLS and CDR2 YYNGEE. The CDR3 sequence: CASSGQGSSYNEQFF. CDR3 bases: TGTGCCAGCAGCGGTCAGGGAAGCTCCTACAATGAGCAGTTCTTC.

This chain connects TRBV6-1 to TRBJ2-7; D might be TRBD1 or TRBD2, each matching 6 bases. The germline V gene has CDR1 MNHNS and CDR2 SASEGT. The CDR3 covers 14 residues. Trimming cost V 7 bases and J 4 bases, with 17 bases left between them. CDR3: CASITGASGYEQYF. CDR3 DNA sequence: TGTGCCAGCATTACGGGGGCATCGGGGTACGAGCAGTACTTC.

The gene calls are TRBV9 and TRBJ2-7, with D uncertain. V was trimmed by 0 bases and J by 0 bases, leaving 10 bases between them. This CDR3 comprises 15 residues. Germline CDR1 reads SGDLS; CDR2 reads YYNGEE. CDR3 in DNA: TGTGCCAGCAGCGTAGCAGCGCCGACCTCCTACGAGCAGTACTTC. Amino acids: CASSVAAPTSYEQYF.

This chain uses TRBV2 with TRBJ2-7; 12 bases fit TRBD1. Looked up from germline, CDR1 is SNHLY and CDR2 is FYNNEI. The CDR3 contains 16 residues. V shed 5 bases and J 7 bases; nucleotides not matched to a gene: 12. Here the CDR3 reads CASSQTTGTGGREQYF. For the CDR3, the DNA is TGTGCCAGCAGTCAGACTACAGGGACAGGGGGCCGGGAGCAGTACTTC.

This chain links TRBV28 with TRBJ2-7; 7 bases are shared with TRBD2. CDR3 length: 15 amino acids. Germline trimming cut 1 base from V and 1 base from J; bases unmatched to any gene: 4. Looked up from germline, CDR1 is MDHEN and CDR2 is SYDVKM. The CDR3 nucleotides read TGTGCCAGCAGTTTATTTGCGGGGGAATCCTACGAGCAGTACTTC. Its protein product is CASSLFAGESYEQYF.

This chain connects TRBV5-4 to TRBJ2-2, with TRBD2 matching over 8 bases. The germline gives CDR1 SGHNT, CDR2 YYREEE (reference sequence). Trimming cost V 1 base and J 6 bases; bases outside gene matches: 5. This CDR3 comprises 15 residues. In DNA form, the CDR3 reads TGTGCCAGCAGCTTGTCCGGGGGGGCCCCCGGGGAGCTGTTTTTT. Its translation is CASSLSGGAPGELFF.

J is TRBJ2-2 and V is TRBV5-1; 9 bases line up with TRBD2. CDR3 length: 17 residues. V shed 1 base, J shed 1 base, and the junction held 5 bases outside the gene matches. Germline V gene sequence: CDR1 SGHRS, CDR2 YFSETQ. CDR3 in DNA: TGCGCCAGCAGCTTGCGGGAGCGGGGGGTGAACACCGGGGAGCTGTTTTTT. Protein: CASSLRERGVNTGELFF.

The rearrangement links TRBV4-1 to TRBJ2-7; no reliable D call. CDR1 and CDR2 (germline): MGHRA, YSYEKL. V was clipped by 0 bases and J by 3 bases, with 12 bases between them. This CDR3 spans 15 amino acids. CDR3 in DNA: TGCGCCAGCAGCCAAGACGCCAGTTTGGGCTACGAGCAGTACTTC. Its protein product is CASSQDASLGYEQYF.

This clone was seen only a few times. This chain connects TRBV27 to TRBJ1-2; D not resolved. The CDR3 covers 14 residues. The germline CDR1 and CDR2 sequences are MNHEY and SMNVEV (reference sequence). Trimming took off 6 bases at V and 3 bases at J, with 14 bases between the two ends. The DNA of the CDR3 is TGTGCCAGCAGCGCCGAGTGGGGAGACTATGGCTACACCTTC. Translation gives CASSAEWGDYGYTF.

The chain employs TRBV7-9 and TRBJ2-3; no reliable D call. Germline V gives CDR1 SEHNR, CDR2 FQNEAQ (reference sequence). The CDR3 has 16 amino acids. Trimming left V 0 bases short and J 5 bases short, with 15 bases between. CDR3 region: CASSLAQTRSLDTQYF. As DNA, the CDR3 is TGTGCCAGCAGCTTAGCGCAAACTCGTTCCCTAGATACGCAGTATTTT.

This chain uses TRBV18 with TRBJ1-5, with D perhaps matching TRBD1 (6 bases). Germline V gene lookup returns CDR1 KGHSH and CDR2 LQKENI. V was clipped by 3 bases and J by 4 bases, with 19 bases between them. CDR3 length: 17 residues. DNA for the CDR3: TGTGCCAGCTCACCCGGAATTGGAAACAGGGAAAATCAGCCCCAGCATTTT. As protein: CASSPGIGNRENQPQHF.

The chain links TRBV14 to TRBJ2-7; D remains ambiguous. The ends were cut back, 1 base at V and 5 bases at J, with 3 bases in the middle. Germline V gene data show CDR1 as SGHDN and CDR2 as FVKESK. The length of the CDR3 is 11 residues. CDR3 coding DNA: TGTGCCAGCAGCCAAGTTCACGAGCAGTACTTC. Its translation: CASSQVHEQYF.

The chain has TRBV5-1 and TRBJ2-7, with D perhaps matching TRBD2 (5 bases). Per the germline V gene, CDR1 is SGHRS and CDR2 is YFSETQ. CDR3 size: 13 residues. V lost 0 bases and J 4 bases, leaving 8 bases between the germline ends. Here the CDR3 DNA reads TGCGCCAGCAGCTTGGTCGGGAATTACGAGCAGTACTTC. Protein: CASSLVGNYEQYF.

The rearrangement joins TRBV6-1 to TRBJ2-7; the D gene is possibly TRBD2 (6 bases). CDR1 and CDR2 (germline): MNHNS, SASEGT. CDR3 length equals 13 residues. V was cut by 3 bases and J by 2 bases, with 8 bases left in between. The CDR3 spells CASSDWGAYEQYF. The CDR3 coding sequence is TGTGCCAGCAGTGATTGGGGGGCCTACGAGCAGTACTTC.

This chain connects TRBV4-1 to TRBJ1-4; possibly TRBD1 for D (6 bases). The CDR3 extends over 15 amino acids. The germline V and J ends were trimmed by 3 bases and 5 bases, with 13 bases remaining between them. Germline loops: CDR1 MGHRA, CDR2 YSYEKL. CDR3 region: CASSQLQGLNEKLFF. The DNA for the CDR3 is TGCGCCAGCAGCCAGCTACAGGGTCTCAATGAAAAACTGTTTTTT.

The chain uses TRBV5-1 and TRBJ2-1, with 12 bases fitting TRBD2. Trimming cost V 4 bases and J 6 bases; bases outside gene matches: 5. The CDR3 spans 15 residues. Per the germline V gene, CDR1 is SGHRS and CDR2 is YFSETQ. The CDR3 region is CASSLTSGGSNEQFF. CDR3 DNA sequence: TGCGCCAGCAGCCTAACTAGCGGGGGGTCCAATGAGCAGTTCTTC.